The present T cell receptor beta chain was sequenced within a study of T cells in Graves' hyperthyroidism and ophthalmopathy (dated by TCRdb to between 2017 and 2020). In the study overall: Peripheral blood was sampled at the time of initial diagnosis, prior to any treatment. To identify TCR V-J signatures that set the groups apart, the researchers used a discovery cohort of roughly 100 patients, made up of 40 to 45 with Graves' ophthalmopathy and some 58 with stable Graves' hyperthyroidism. Whether ophthalmopathy could be predicted prospectively was tested in an independent validation cohort made up of about 18 hyperthyroidism patients plus 17 patients who later progressed to ophthalmopathy. The 95 to 100 discovery patients were randomly divided into training and test sets at a 7:3 ratio. The study also compared thyroid tissue and blood T-cell repertoires from over 5 Graves' hyperthyroidism patients. Following sampling, methimazole starting at 30 mg daily was given to hyperthyroidism patients, and high-dose intravenous methylprednisolone was given to ophthalmopathy patients. According to the paper, TCR Vbeta CDR3 sequencing was carried out on around 140 peripheral blood samples, which came from approximately 41 ophthalmopathy, 70 to 80 hyperthyroidism and some 17 progressor patients.

The hyperthyroidism patients were between 18 and 65 years old and newly diagnosed, with a disease duration of less than 2 months. Patients with uncontrolled infections, other autoimmune diseases, pregnancy or lactation were excluded. Diagnoses were established on the basis of clinical symptoms, serum thyroxine and TRAb, thyroid ultrasound, and orbital computed tomography. Blood from progressor patients was collected at the time of first diagnosis with hyperthyroidism, before any ophthalmopathy symptoms had appeared. PBMCs were separated from roughly 10 ml of fresh peripheral blood using Ficoll-Paque density gradient centrifugation. Progressor patients were first diagnosed with Graves' hyperthyroidism and then developed ophthalmopathy during follow-up. Total RNA was extracted with Trizol reagent, and quality was checked on an Agilent 2100 Bioanalyzer. What the research found in general, with its limitations: Most expanded thyroid clonotypes (frequency above 0.001) were also found in blood, which suggests that blood repertoires may mirror thyroid immune responses. In validation, progression to ophthalmopathy was predicted by the model with about 70% sensitivity and about 72% specificity, a median of 6.5 months before onset. Ophthalmopathy was separated from stable hyperthyroidism by a 13 V-J signature model, with 85% to 90% sensitivity and just over 81% specificity obtained in cross-validation and 80%/75% obtained in testing. No statistical method was used to fix the sample size in advance, and group allocation was not hidden from the investigators.

Concerning this clonotype: No antigen is known for it. No base quality values were provided; no much bigger clone lies one nucleotide off.

Amplification of TCR beta CDR3 regions was carried out from RNA transcripts. A first-round RT-PCR of the TCR CDR3 used the HTBI primer set with the Qiagen OneStep RT-PCR kit. A second multiplex PCR round built the libraries, followed by size selection and purification. The libraries were sequenced on an Illumina HiSeq2000 using paired-end 100 bp reads. Per the source publication's procedure: SOAPnuke was used to process the raw data, with reads discarded if the reads contained adapters or uncalled bases, had a mean Phred below 15, or lacked an exact constant-primer or identifier match. High-quality paired reads were merged with COPE v1.2.5, and unique nucleotide sequences were defined as clonotypes. MiTCR v1.1 was used to align the clonotypes against IMGT TRBV, TRBD and TRBJ reference segments. Only V-J combinations with frequency above 0.0001, covering 99% to 99.2% of repertoires, were analysed. A TCS score was defined as the ratio of F50 (clonal expansion) to E x V (chaos), with BLOSUM62-based TCRdist applied between CDR3 peptides within each V-J. Welch's t-statistics and random forest reduced approximately 520 V-J features to fewer than 15, which were used in a naive Bayes classifier (R e1071). The public sequencing data were trimmed at Q25 with fastp and processed into clonotypes with MiXCR by TCRdb, which kept only in-frame beta chains. Each entry merges the rows of one CDR3 protein and shows their most common DNA and genes. The V and J calls follow TCRdb's processing rather than the paper's. The sample yields around 700,000 distinct CDR3 sequences; approximately 18% were counted once. Of the sample, 16% falls within the top ten clones.

Sequenced: blood. The TCR was taken from a woman between 45 and 65 years old with Graves' hyperthyroidism that later progressed to Graves' ophthalmopathy.

The CDR3: CASSYNGGDTGELFF. The nucleotides read TGTGCCAGCAGTTACAACGGGGGGGACACCGGGGAGCTGTTTTTT. This receptor chain uses TRBV6-5 and TRBJ2-2; 8 central bases correspond to TRBD2. Via the germline V gene, CDR1 is MNHEY and CDR2 SVGAGI. Inclusive of the bounding cysteine and phenylalanine, the CDR3 is 15 residues long. Only the CDR3 DNA stays, 45 bases, in frame from base 1. Compared with germline, V lacks 2 bases and J lacks 3 bases; bases without a gene match: 2.